This T cell receptor beta chain was identified during a study of shared clonotypes between healthy human individuals. The CDR3 sequence is 15 residues long. Germline V gives CDR1 SGDLS, CDR2 YYNGEE. V was clipped by 3 bases and J by 1 base, with 13 bases between them. Naive CD8 cells lacked CD45RO and underwent positive selection for CCR7, leaving out terminally differentiated effector memory CD45RA+ cells. Assay used: immunoSEQ multiplex PCR; TCRdb lists only in-frame clones, some missing. The sample has roughly 1,800,000 clones, about 95% seen once. The chain couples TRBV9 to TRBJ1-1; unclear D gene. Source material: naive CD8+ T cells sorted from blood. The TCR was taken from a man in his late teens or twenties in good health. The DNA of the CDR3 is TGTGCCAGCAGCGCGACTCCGGGCCCGAACACTGAAGCTTTCTTT. Residues: CASSATPGPNTEAFF.